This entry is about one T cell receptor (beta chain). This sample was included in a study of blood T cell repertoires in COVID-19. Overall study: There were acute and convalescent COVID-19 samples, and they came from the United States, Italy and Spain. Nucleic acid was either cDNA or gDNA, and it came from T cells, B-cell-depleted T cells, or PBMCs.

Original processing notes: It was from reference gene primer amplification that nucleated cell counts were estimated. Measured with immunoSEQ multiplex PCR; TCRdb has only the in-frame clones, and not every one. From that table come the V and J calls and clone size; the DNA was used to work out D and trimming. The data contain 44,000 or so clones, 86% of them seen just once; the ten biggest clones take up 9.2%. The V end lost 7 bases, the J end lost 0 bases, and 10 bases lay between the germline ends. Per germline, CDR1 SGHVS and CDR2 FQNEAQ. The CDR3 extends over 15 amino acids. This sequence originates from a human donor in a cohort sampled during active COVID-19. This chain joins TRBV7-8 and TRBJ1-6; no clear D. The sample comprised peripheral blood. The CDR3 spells CASTLSSSYNSPLHF. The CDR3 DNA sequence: TGTGCCAGCACCCTATCGAGCTCCTATAATTCACCCCTCCACTTT.